This T cell receptor (beta chain) derives from a study of blood T cell repertoires in COVID-19. In the study overall: The cDNA or gDNA used as material had been derived from T cells, B-cell-depleted T cells, or PBMCs.

Original processing methods: Reference gene primer amplification in the assay estimated nucleated cell counts. Method: immunoSEQ multiplex PCR; TCRdb's copy keeps in-frame clones and lacks some. Clone size and V and J calls were adopted from that table, with D and trimming inferred from the DNA. The sample has approximately 240,000 clones, 87% seen once. Living in 24 US areas, the participants were between roughly 18 and 89 years of age. Participants' reported clinical history set cohort assignment. The sequence was collected from a woman aged 25-40 years with acute COVID-19. Input material: PBMCs or T cells enriched from blood (not recorded which).

DNA for the CDR3: TGTGCCAGCAGCTTGTACTACGGCCGAGCTTTCTTT. This encodes CASSLYYGRAFF. The gene calls are TRBV5-8 and TRBJ1-1; D ambiguous. Trimming stripped 1 base from V and 10 bases from J, with 11 bases between. The germline V gene encodes CDR1 SGHTS and CDR2 YDEGEE. The CDR3 is 12 residues long.